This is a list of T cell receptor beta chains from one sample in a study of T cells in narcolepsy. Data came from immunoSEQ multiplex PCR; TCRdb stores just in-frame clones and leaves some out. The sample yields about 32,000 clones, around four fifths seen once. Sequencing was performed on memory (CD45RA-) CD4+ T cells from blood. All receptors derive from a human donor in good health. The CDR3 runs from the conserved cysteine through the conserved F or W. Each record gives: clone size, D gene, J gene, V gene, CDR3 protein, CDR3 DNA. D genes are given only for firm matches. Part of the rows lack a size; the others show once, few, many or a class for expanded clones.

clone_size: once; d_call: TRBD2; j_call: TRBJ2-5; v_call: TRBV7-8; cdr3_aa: CASKLGTKQETQYF; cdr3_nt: TGTGCCAGCAAGCTCGGGACTAAACAAGAGACCCAGTACTTC
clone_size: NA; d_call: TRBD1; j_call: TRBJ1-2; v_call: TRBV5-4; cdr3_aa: CASSWDRRDYGYTF; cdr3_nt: TGTGCCAGCAGCTGGGACAGGCGGGACTATGGCTACACCTTC
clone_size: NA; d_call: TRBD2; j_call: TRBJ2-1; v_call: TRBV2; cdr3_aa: CASKLAGPLYNEQFF; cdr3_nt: TGTGCCAGCAAACTAGCGGGGCCCCTCTACAATGAGCAGTTCTTC
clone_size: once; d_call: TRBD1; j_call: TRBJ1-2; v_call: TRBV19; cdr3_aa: CASREPGQGKDGYTF; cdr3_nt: TGTGCCAGTAGGGAGCCGGGACAGGGCAAAGATGGCTACACCTTC
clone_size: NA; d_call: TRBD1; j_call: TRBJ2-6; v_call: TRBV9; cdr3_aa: CASSESGGGISGANVLTF; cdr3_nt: TGTGCCAGCAGCGAATCAGGGGGCGGTATATCTGGGGCCAACGTCCTGACTTTC
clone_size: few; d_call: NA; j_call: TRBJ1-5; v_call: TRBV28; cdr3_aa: CASSLERIGMPQHF; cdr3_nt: TGTGCCAGCAGTTTGGAACGGATTGGTATGCCCCAGCATTTT
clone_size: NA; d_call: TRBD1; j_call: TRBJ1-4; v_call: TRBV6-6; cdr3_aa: CASSNTGGRNEKLFF; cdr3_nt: TGTGCCAGCAGTAATACAGGGGGCCGTAATGAAAAACTGTTTTTT
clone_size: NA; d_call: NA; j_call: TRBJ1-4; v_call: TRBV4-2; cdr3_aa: CASKDSTWNEKLFF; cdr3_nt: TGTGCCAGCAAGGATTCAACGTGGAATGAAAAACTGTTTTTT
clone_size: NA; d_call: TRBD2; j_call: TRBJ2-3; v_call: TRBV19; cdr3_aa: CASTLNSGGSSTDTQYF; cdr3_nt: TGTGCCAGTACTCTGAATAGCGGGGGCTCCAGCACAGATACGCAGTATTTT
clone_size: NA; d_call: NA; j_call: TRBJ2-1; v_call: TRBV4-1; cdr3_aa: CASSQVRYGGGPSNEQFF; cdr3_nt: TGCGCCAGCAGCCAAGTGAGGTATGGGGGGGGGCCGAGCAATGAGCAGTTCTTC
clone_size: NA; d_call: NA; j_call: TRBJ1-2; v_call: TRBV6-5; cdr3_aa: CASSLAGGYGYTF; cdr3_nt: TGTGCCAGCAGCCTCGCCGGGGGGTATGGCTACACCTTC
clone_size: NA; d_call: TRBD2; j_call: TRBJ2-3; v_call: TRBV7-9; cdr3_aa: CASSSSGGETDTQYF; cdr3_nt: TGTGCCAGCAGCTCGAGCGGGGGGGAAACAGATACGCAGTATTTT
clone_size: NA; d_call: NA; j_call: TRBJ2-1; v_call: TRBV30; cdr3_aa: CACQRGAFGEQFF; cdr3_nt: TGTGCCTGCCAAAGGGGGGCTTTCGGTGAGCAGTTCTTC
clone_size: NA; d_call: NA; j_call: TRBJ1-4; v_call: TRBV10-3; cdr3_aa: CAISAGRGATNEKLFF; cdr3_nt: TGTGCCATCAGTGCCGGGCGGGGAGCAACTAATGAAAAACTGTTTTTC
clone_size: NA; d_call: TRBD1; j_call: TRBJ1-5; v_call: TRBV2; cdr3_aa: CASSENRGDNQPQHF; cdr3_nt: TGTGCCAGCAGTGAAAACAGGGGGGACAATCAGCCCCAGCATTTT
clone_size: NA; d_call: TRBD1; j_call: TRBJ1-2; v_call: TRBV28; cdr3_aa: CASSITQGYDTF; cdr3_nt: TGTGCCAGCAGTATCACACAGGGGTACGACACCTTC
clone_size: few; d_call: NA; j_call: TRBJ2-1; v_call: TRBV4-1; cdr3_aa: CASSQGGLGGNEQFF; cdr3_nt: TGCGCCAGCAGCCAAGGAGGATTAGGGGGAAATGAGCAGTTCTTC
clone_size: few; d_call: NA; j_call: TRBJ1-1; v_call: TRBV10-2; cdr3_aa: CASSRTQGNTEAFF; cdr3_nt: TGCGCCAGCAGTAGGACCCAGGGGAACACTGAAGCTTTCTTT
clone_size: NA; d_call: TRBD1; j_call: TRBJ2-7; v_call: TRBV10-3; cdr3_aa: CAISERPDGQGTKYF; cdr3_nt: TGTGCCATCAGTGAGCGACCCGATGGACAGGGGACGAAGTACTTC
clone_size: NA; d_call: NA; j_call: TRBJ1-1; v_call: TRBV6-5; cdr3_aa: CASQTTEAFF; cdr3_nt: TGTGCCAGCCAGACTACTGAAGCTTTCTTT
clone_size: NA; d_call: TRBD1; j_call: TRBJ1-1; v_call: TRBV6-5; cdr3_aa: CASSYERLTGRTEAFF; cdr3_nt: TGTGCCAGCAGTTATGAGCGATTGACAGGGCGCACTGAAGCTTTCTTT
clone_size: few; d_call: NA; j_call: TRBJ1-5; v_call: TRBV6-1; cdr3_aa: CASSDRKGNQPQHF; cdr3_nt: TGTGCCAGCAGTGACCGTAAAGGGAATCAGCCCCAGCATTTT
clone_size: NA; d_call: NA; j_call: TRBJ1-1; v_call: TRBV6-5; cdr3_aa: CASSYSFPGTDEAFF; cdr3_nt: TGTGCCAGCAGTTACTCATTCCCAGGGACGGATGAAGCTTTCTTT
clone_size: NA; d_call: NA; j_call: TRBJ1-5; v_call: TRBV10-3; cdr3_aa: CATRQDDRGAAQHF; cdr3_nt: TGTGCCACCAGACAGGACGACCGCGGTGCGGCCCAGCATTTT
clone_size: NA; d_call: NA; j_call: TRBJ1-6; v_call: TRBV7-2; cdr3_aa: CASSLARQPLSSYNSPLHF; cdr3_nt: TGTGCCAGCAGCTTAGCGCGGCAACCCCTGAGCTCCTATAATTCACCCCTCCACTTT
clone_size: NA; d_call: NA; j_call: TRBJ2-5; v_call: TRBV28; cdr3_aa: CASTRGGLQGGETQYF; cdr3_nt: TGTGCCAGCACCCGGGGCGGACTCCAAGGGGGGGAGACCCAGTACTTC
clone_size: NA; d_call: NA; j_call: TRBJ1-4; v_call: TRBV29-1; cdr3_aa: CSVLATNEKLFF; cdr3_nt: TGCAGCGTACTTGCAACTAATGAAAAACTGTTTTTT
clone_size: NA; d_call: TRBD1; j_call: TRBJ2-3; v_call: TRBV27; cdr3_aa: CASRIRGSSTDTQYF; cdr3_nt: TGTGCCAGCAGGATCAGGGGGAGTTCGACAGATACGCAGTATTTT
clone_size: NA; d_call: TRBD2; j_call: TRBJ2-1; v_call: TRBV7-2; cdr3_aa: CASSLRAGTTSEQFF; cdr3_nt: TGTGCCAGCAGCCTCCGGGCGGGGACTACAAGTGAGCAGTTCTTC
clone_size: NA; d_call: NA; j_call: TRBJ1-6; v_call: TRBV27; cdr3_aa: CASSLSGGISPLHF; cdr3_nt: TGTGCCAGCAGTTTATCGGGGGGTATTTCACCCCTCCACTTT
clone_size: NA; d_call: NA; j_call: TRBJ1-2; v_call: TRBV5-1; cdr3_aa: CASSAGQPGNYGYTF; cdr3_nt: TGCGCCAGCAGCGCCGGTCAACCGGGTAACTATGGCTACACCTTC
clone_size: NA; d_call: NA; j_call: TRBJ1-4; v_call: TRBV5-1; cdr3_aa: CASSLGGRGEEKLFF; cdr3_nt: TGCGCCAGCAGCTTGGGCGGCAGGGGAGAAGAAAAACTGTTTTTT
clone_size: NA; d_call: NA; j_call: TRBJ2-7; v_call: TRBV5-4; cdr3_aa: CASSPLGYEQYF; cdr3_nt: TGTGCCAGCAGCCCGTTGGGCTACGAGCAGTACTTC
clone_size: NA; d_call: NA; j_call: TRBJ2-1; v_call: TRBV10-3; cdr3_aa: CATAGSVYNEQFF; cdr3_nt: TGTGCCACCGCCGGGTCAGTTTACAATGAGCAGTTCTTC
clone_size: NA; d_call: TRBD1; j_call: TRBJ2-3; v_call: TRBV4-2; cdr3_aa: CASSPGQGMIGMGTDTQYF; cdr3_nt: TGTGCCAGCAGCCCCGGACAGGGGATGATCGGAATGGGCACAGATACGCAGTATTTT
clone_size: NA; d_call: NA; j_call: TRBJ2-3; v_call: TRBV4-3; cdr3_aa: CASSQSRGDTQYF; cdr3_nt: TGCGCCAGCAGCCAATCGAGAGGGGATACGCAGTATTTT
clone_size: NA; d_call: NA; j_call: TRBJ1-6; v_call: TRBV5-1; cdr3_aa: CASSLGGTSSPLHF; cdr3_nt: TGCGCCAGCAGCTTGGGGGGGACAAGCTCACCCCTCCACTTT
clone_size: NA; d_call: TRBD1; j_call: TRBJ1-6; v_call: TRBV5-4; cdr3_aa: CASADSGTAPNYNSPLHF; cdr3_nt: TGTGCCAGCGCCGACTCCGGGACAGCTCCTAATTATAATTCACCCCTCCACTTT
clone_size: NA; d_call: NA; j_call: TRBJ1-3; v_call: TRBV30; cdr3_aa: CAWSVLKRISGNTIYF; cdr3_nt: TGTGCCTGGAGTGTACTTAAGAGAATCTCTGGAAACACCATATATTTT
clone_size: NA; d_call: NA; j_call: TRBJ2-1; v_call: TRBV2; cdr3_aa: CASSKAGTPTYNEQFF; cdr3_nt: TGTGCCAGCAGTAAGGCCGGGACACCCACCTACAATGAGCAGTTCTTC
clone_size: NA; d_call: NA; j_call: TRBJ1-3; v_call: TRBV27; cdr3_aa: CASSPHRGRSTIYF; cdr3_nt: TGTGCCAGCAGTCCCCATCGGGGGAGGAGCACCATATATTTT
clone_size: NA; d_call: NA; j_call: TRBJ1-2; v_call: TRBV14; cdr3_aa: CASSQDWGSGYTF; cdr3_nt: TGTGCCAGCAGCCAAGATTGGGGGTCTGGCTACACCTTC
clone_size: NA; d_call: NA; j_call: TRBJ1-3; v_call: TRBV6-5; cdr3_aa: CASRENGNTIYF; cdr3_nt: TGTGCCAGTCGGGAGAATGGAAACACCATATATTTT
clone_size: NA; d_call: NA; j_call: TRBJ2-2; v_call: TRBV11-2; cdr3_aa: CASSVDYSGELFF; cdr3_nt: TGTGCCAGCAGCGTCGACTACTCCGGGGAGCTGTTTTTT
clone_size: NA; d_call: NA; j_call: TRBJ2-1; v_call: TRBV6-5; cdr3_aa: CASSYGGGSTYNEQFF; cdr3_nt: TGTGCCAGCAGTTACGGGGGCGGGTCAACCTACAATGAGCAGTTCTTC
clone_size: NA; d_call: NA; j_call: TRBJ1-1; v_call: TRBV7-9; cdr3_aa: CASRYPLRYNREEAFF; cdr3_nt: TGTGCCAGCAGGTATCCCCTCCGTTATAACAGGGAGGAGGCTTTCTTT
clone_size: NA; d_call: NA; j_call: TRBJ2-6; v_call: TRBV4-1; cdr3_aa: CASSQSPVGGASGSGANVLTF; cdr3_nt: TGCGCCAGCAGCCAATCTCCCGTTGGGGGCGCGTCCGGCTCTGGGGCCAACGTCCTGACTTTC
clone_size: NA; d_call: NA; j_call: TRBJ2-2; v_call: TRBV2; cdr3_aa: CASSWNTGELFF; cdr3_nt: TGTGCCAGCAGTTGGAACACCGGGGAGCTGTTTTTT
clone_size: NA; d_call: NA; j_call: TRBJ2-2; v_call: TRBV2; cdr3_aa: CASFGGTNTGELFF; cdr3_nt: TGTGCCAGCTTCGGGGGCACGAACACCGGGGAGCTGTTTTTT
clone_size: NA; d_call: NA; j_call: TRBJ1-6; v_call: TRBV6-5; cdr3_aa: CASSRQGSNSPLHF; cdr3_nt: TGTGCCAGCAGTCGTCAGGGTTCTAATTCACCCCTCCACTTT
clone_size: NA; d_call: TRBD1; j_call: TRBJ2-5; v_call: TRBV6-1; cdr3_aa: CASSETAPLRGTAAGSPQETQYF; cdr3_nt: TGTGCCAGCAGTGAAACCGCGCCTTTAAGGGGGACAGCAGCTGGAAGCCCCCAAGAGACCCAGTACTTC